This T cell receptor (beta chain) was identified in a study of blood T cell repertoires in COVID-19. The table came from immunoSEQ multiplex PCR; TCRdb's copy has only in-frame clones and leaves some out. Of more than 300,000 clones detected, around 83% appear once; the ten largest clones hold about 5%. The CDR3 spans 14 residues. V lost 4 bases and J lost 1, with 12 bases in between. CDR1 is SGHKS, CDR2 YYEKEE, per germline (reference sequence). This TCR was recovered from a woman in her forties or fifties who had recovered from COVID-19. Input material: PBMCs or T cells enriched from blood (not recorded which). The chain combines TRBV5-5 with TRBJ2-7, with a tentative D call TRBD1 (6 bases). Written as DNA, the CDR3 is TGTGCCAGCAGCCCCCGGACAGAATCCTACGAGCAGTACTTC. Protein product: CASSPRTESYEQYF.